This TCR beta chain comes out of a study of shared clonotypes between healthy human individuals. Once extracted for a subset, genomic DNA was divided evenly among several immunoSEQ plates. Produced via immunoSEQ multiplex PCR; TCRdb's table is partial and in-frame only. The repertoire holds 2 million to 2.5 million clones, with under 97% as singletons. The CDR3 has 12 amino acids. Looked up from germline, CDR1 is KGHSH and CDR2 is LQKENI. Trimming removed 6 bases from V and 1 base from J, with 1 base in between. Notes on this clone: Within the sample, other DNA sequences also encode this same CDR3.

The chain combines TRBV18 with TRBJ1-6; no reliable D call. The sequenced sample was naive CD4+ T cells sorted from blood. Subset denoted: CD45RA+ positively selected. The TCR sequence derives from a man younger than 35 in good health. Here the CDR3 reads CASSSYNSPLHF. CDR3 in DNA: TGTGCCAGCTCTTCCTATAATTCACCCCTCCACTTT.